A single sample gave rise to the 7 T cell receptor beta chains below, sequenced in a study of T cell repertoires in cytomegalovirus infection. Using its own MiXCR run on the reads, TCRdb lists one record per CDR3 protein. Among 200,000 to 250,000 distinct CDR3 sequences listed, roughly 6.5% were seen once. The sequenced material came from PBMCs. The source of these receptors is a human donor in good health (CMV status not recorded). Some clones in this sample may be carry-over from other donors' samples.

In this sample, this clonotype turned up many times. The chain carries TRBV29-1 and TRBJ1-1; D gene uncertain. Trimming took off 3 bases at V and 5 bases at J, with 13 bases between the two ends. Germline lookup yields CDR1 SQVTM and CDR2 ANQGSEA. The CDR3 length is 13 residues. CDR3 residues: CSVDAGKRTEAFF. CDR3 DNA sequence: TGCAGCGTTGACGCGGGGAAGCGAACTGAAGCTTTCTTT.

This clonotype was counted a few times. This sequence joins TRBV28 and TRBJ1-2; D may be TRBD1 (6 bases). CDR1 is MDHEN and CDR2 is SYDVKM in the germline V gene. The CDR3 is made up of 14 amino acids. The V gene lost 4 bases and the J gene lost 8 bases, with 17 bases spanning the gap. CDR3 residues: CASSYPTGTYGYTF. The CDR3 DNA is TGTGCCAGCAGTTACCCCACAGGGACATACGGCTACACCTTC.

Ten or more counts support this clonotype. The chain carries TRBV7-2 and TRBJ2-3, with 8 bases matching TRBD1. CDR3 length equals 14 residues. Per germline, CDR1 SGHTA and CDR2 FQGNSA. Losses at the gene ends were 5 bases for V and 5 bases for J; bases not matched to a gene: 6. In nucleotides, the CDR3 is TGTGCCAGCAGCAGAGACAGGGGCCTAGATACGCAGTATTTT. It translates to CASSRDRGLDTQYF. Full variable domain (outside the CDR3, taken from reference TRBV7-2 and TRBJ2-3): GAGVSQSPSNKVTEKGKDVELRCDPISGHTALYWYRQSLGQGLEFLIYFQGNSAPDKSGLPSDRFSAERTGGSVSTLTIQRTQQEDSAVYLCASSRDRGLDTQYFGPGTRLTVL.

This clonotype was seen repeatedly, ten times or more. The chain has TRBV7-9 and TRBJ2-5; no reliable D call. Trimming stripped 3 bases from V and 4 bases from J, with 12 bases between. The CDR3 is made up of 14 amino acids. Germline V gives CDR1 SEHNR, CDR2 FQNEAQ (reference sequence). CDR3 bases: TGTGCCAGCAGCTTTGGCCGAGAGCCAGAGACCCAGTACTTC. It translates to CASSFGREPETQYF.

The V gene is TRBV7-9, the J gene TRBJ2-3; D may be TRBD1 (5 bases). Germline V gene data show CDR1 as SEHNR and CDR2 as FQNEAQ (reference sequence). With 6 bases removed from V and 1 base from J, the gap between germline ends came to 11 bases. CDR3 size: 14 residues. The CDR3 sequence is CASRFTGGTDTQYF. In DNA, the CDR3 is TGTGCCAGCAGGTTTACAGGAGGCACAGATACGCAGTATTTT.

This clonotype has ten or more counts. The chain has TRBV12-5 and TRBJ2-5, with D perhaps matching TRBD2 (7 bases). The CDR3 length is 19 residues. Per the germline V gene, CDR1 is LGHNT and CDR2 is FRNRAP. Trimming took 0 bases from V and 4 from J, leaving 24 bases between them. In DNA, the CDR3 is TGTGCTAGTGGTTTGGTACCGGATGGCGCGGGGGCCTCCCGAGAGACCCAGTACTTC. Its protein is CASGLVPDGAGASRETQYF.

This clonotype was seen many times. This chain uses TRBV20-1 with TRBJ1-4; 8 bases fit TRBD1. The V gene end was trimmed by 4 bases and the J gene end by 4 bases; junction bases not matched to a gene: 5. The CDR3 length is 14 residues. Germline assignment: CDR1 DFQATT and CDR2 SNEGSKA (reference sequence). The CDR3 nucleotides are TGCAGTGCTATGGACAGGGCTATTAATGAAAAACTGTTTTTT. Translated: CSAMDRAINEKLFF.